One sample yielded the 18 T cell receptor beta chains listed below, sequenced in a study of T-cell reconstitution after alpha-beta-depleted transplantation in children. Preparation of the TCRbeta library was carried out with unique molecular identifiers. Each CDR3 protein gets one entry after TCRdb re-called the PCR reads with MiXCR. The sample consists of 200,000 to 250,000 distinct CDR3 sequences, 6.5% to 10% of them appearing once. Sequencing was performed on PBMCs, mostly from graft donor cells, taken 180 days after TCRalphabeta/CD19-depleted stem cell transplant. The source of these receptors is a male patient younger than 18 who had a stem cell transplant for acute lymphoblastic leukemia, so the T cells may come from the graft donor.

In this sample, this clonotype turned up many times. CDR3 sequence (DNA): TGTGCCAGCTCCGAGGGGTCGAGCAATCAGCCCCAGCATTTT. This translates into CASSEGSSNQPQHF. The chain combines TRBV21-1 with TRBJ1-5; the DNA was not compared with TRBD1, the D call given in the table. TRBV21-1 represents a pseudogene. The CDR3 is 14 amino acids.

This clonotype was detected many times. V gene TRBV4-2 combines with J gene TRBJ2-7; 9 bases align to TRBD2. CDR3 length: 16 amino acids. V lost 1 base to trimming and J lost 6 bases; unmatched junction nucleotides: 10. CDR1 LGHNA and CDR2 YNFKEQ come from the germline V gene. The DNA for the CDR3 is TGTGCCAGCAGCCAAGGAGGCGGGGGGGCCCCCTCCGAGCAGTACTTC. It specifies CASSQGGGGAPSEQYF.

In this sample, this clonotype turned up many times. The rearrangement joins TRBV5-1 to TRBJ2-7; TRBD1 matches at 7 bases. This CDR3 has 11 residues. With V trimmed by 4 bases and J by 11 bases, 6 bases remained unmatched. Germline CDR1 reads SGHRS; CDR2 reads YFSETQ. The CDR3 coding sequence is TGCGCCAGCAGCAAAGGGGGCGCGGAGTACTTC. Translated, it gives CASSKGGAEYF.

This clonotype was seen at least ten times. This CDR3 reads CASSPVGNRAVGELFF. The CDR3 nucleotides are TGTGCCAGCAGCCCAGTTGGGAACAGGGCAGTCGGGGAGCTGTTTTTT. This sequence joins TRBV7-9 and TRBJ2-2, with D perhaps TRBD1 (6 bases). V was trimmed by 5 bases and J by 7 bases, leaving 20 bases between them. Germline lookup yields CDR1 SEHNR and CDR2 FQNEAQ (reference sequence). The CDR3 totals 16 residues.

This clonotype was picked up many times. The chain uses TRBV20-1 and TRBJ2-5; tentatively, D is TRBD2 (5 bases). The germline gives CDR1 DFQATT, CDR2 SNEGSKA (reference sequence). V shed 0 bases and J shed 5 bases, with 10 bases lying between them. This CDR3 spans 13 amino acids. CDR3 sequence reads: CSARDEGWETQYF. CDR3 coding DNA: TGCAGTGCTAGAGATGAGGGTTGGGAGACCCAGTACTTC.

This clonotype was observed at least ten times. This chain joins TRBV4-1 and TRBJ1-3, with TRBD1 matching over 7 bases. The V gene's germline CDR1 is MGHRA and CDR2 YSYEKL. The ends lost 0 bases at V and 1 base at J; junction bases unmatched: 9. The CDR3 is made up of 18 amino acids. DNA of the CDR3: TGCGCCAGCAGCCAAGAAGGAATCAGGGGGATTTCTGGAAACACCATATATTTT. This sequence encodes CASSQEGIRGISGNTIYF.

This clonotype was detected many times. This chain uses TRBV4-2 with TRBJ2-7; tentatively, D is TRBD1 (5 bases). CDR1 and CDR2 from the germline V gene are LGHNA and YNFKEQ. V was trimmed by 4 bases and J by 5 bases, leaving 12 bases between them. This CDR3 comprises 13 residues. Here the CDR3 reads CASSRSGQDEQYF. CDR3 bases: TGTGCCAGCAGCCGATCTGGACAAGACGAGCAGTACTTC.

This clonotype was detected many times. CDR3 sequence reads: CASMQGTEAFF. CDR3 nucleotide sequence: TGTGCCAGCATGCAGGGGACTGAAGCTTTCTTT. The V and J genes are TRBV12-3 or TRBV12-4 and TRBJ1-1; D may be TRBD1 (6 bases). This CDR3 is 11 amino acids long. V was shortened by 7 bases and J by 5 bases, with 8 bases between the two germline ends.

This clonotype was detected many times. The chain combines TRBV20-1 with TRBJ2-5, with TRBD2 identical over 7 bases. Germline values: CDR1 DFQATT, CDR2 SNEGSKA (reference sequence). The CDR3 length is 16 residues. After removal of 6 bases from V and 2 bases from J, the junction contained 15 bases not matched to a gene. This CDR3 is CSAWDYRSLGQETQYF. CDR3 DNA: TGCAGTGCATGGGACTACAGATCTTTGGGACAAGAGACCCAGTACTTC.

Note on this clonotype: A much more abundant neighbour one base away suggests this may be a read error. The chain combines TRBV12-3 or TRBV12-4 with TRBJ2-1; D gene unclear. CDR3 length equals 15 residues. Trimming stripped 3 bases from V and 2 bases from J, with 11 bases between. The chain's CDR3 is CASSFGRFPYNEQFF. The CDR3 DNA follows: TGTGCCAGCAGTTTTGGAAGATTCCCCTACAATGAGCAGTTCTTC.

This clonotype showed up many times. The genes are TRBV7-9 and TRBJ1-1; TRBD1 matches at 8 bases. The CDR3 totals 14 residues. CDR1 and CDR2 (germline): SEHNR, FQNEAQ (reference sequence). J gave up 0 bases and V 6 bases, and 3 bases lay outside the gene matches. Here the CDR3 DNA reads TGTGCCAGCAGTTTGGGACAGGTGAACACTGAAGCTTTCTTT. Amino acids: CASSLGQVNTEAFF.

The table lists this clonotype with many counts. This chain links TRBV12-3 or TRBV12-4 with TRBJ1-2; D not resolved. The CDR3 consists of 16 residues. The V and J ends lost 0 bases and 0 bases respectively, with 11 bases between them. DNA for the CDR3: TGTGCCAGCAGTTTAGCGTGGGAGACTACTAACTATGGCTACACCTTC. Amino acid sequence: CASSLAWETTNYGYTF.

This clonotype showed up many times. The chain has TRBV20-1 and TRBJ1-5, with D possibly being TRBD1 (6 bases). The CDR3 spans 14 residues. Germline-derived CDR1 and CDR2 are DFQATT and SNEGSKA (reference sequence). With 0 bases removed from V and 4 bases from J, the gap between germline ends came to 10 bases. Here the CDR3 DNA reads TGCAGTGCTAGAGATCAACAGGGAAATCAGCCCCAGCATTTT. Translated, it gives CSARDQQGNQPQHF.

This clonotype has at least ten counts. This sequence joins TRBV29-1 and TRBJ2-3; a possible D gene is TRBD1 (6 bases). Germline loops: CDR1 SQVTM, CDR2 ANQGSEA. V was pared by 3 bases and J by 1 base, with 14 bases between. The CDR3 is made up of 15 amino acids. The CDR3 here is CSVEQGNWGTDTQYF. The CDR3 DNA reads as TGCAGCGTTGAGCAGGGGAACTGGGGCACAGATACGCAGTATTTT.

This clonotype appeared many times. The CDR3 protein is CASSLSGGRRNSPLHF. DNA for the CDR3: TGTGCCAGCAGTTTAAGCGGGGGGCGTCGTAATTCACCCCTCCACTTT. This chain connects TRBV12-3 or TRBV12-4 to TRBJ1-6; D may be TRBD1 (6 bases). V lost 2 bases to trimming and J lost 6 bases, with 14 bases between them. The CDR3 is 16 amino acids.

This clonotype was recorded only once. The DNA of the CDR3 is TGTGCCATCAGCCCCGGGCCCCCCCGAGAGCAGTACTTC. It is translated as CAISPGPPREQYF. The chain employs TRBV10-3 and TRBJ2-7; D gene uncertain. Trimming took off 6 bases at V and 7 bases at J, with 16 bases between the two ends. CDR1 and CDR2 (germline): ENHRY, SYGVKD. CDR3 size: 13 residues.

This clonotype was seen repeatedly, ten times or more. The chain recombines TRBV6-1 with TRBJ1-5; TRBD1 matches at 7 bases. Trimming cost V 6 bases and J 10 bases; bases outside gene matches: 12. This CDR3 contains 14 residues. Germline values: CDR1 MNHNS, CDR2 SASEGT. The DNA for the CDR3 is TGTGCCAGCAGATCCACCGGGACAGCTACTCCCCAGCATTTT. It translates to CASRSTGTATPQHF.

There are a few counts of this clonotype. The genes are TRBV6-5 and TRBJ2-7, with 11 nucleotides matching TRBD1. The CDR3 is 19 residues long. From germline, CDR1 is MNHEY and CDR2 SVGAGI. The V segment lost 0 bases and the J segment 3 bases; nucleotides outside the gene matches: 13. The CDR3 region has the DNA TGTGCCAGCAGTTACTCGTCCTTACGGACAGGGGGCTACCTCTACGAGCAGTACTTC. This encodes CASSYSSLRTGGYLYEQYF.